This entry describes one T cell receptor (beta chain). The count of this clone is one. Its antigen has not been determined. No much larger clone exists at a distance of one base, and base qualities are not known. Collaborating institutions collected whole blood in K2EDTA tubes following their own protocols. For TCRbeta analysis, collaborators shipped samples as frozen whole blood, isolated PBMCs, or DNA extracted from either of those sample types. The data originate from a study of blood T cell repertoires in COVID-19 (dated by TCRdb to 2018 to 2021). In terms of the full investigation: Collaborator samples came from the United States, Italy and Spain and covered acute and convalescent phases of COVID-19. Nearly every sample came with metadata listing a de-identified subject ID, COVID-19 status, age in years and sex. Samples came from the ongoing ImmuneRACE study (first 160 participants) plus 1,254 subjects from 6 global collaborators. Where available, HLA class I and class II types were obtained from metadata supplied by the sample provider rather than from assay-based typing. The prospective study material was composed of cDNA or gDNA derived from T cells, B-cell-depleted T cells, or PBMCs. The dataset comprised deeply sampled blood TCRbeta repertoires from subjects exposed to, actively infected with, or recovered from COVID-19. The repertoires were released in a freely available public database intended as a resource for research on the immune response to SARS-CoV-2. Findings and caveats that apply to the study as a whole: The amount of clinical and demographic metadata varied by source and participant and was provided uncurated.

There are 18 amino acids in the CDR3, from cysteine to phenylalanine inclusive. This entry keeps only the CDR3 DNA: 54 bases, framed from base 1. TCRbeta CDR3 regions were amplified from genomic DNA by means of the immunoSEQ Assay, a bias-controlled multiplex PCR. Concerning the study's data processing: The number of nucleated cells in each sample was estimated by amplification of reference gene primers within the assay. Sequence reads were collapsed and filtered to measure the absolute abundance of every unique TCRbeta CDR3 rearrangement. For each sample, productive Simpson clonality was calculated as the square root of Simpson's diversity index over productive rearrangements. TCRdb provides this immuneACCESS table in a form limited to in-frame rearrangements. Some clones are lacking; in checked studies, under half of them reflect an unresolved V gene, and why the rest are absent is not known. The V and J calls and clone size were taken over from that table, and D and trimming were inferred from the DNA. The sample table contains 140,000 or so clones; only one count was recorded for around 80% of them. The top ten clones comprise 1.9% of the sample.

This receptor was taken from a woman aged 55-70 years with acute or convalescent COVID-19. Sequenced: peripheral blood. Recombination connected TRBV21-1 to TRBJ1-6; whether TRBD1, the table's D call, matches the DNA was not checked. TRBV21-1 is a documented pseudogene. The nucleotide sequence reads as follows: TGTGCCAGCAGCAAAGCAATACAGCCCCTCTCCTATAATTCACCCCTCCACTTT. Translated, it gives CASSKAIQPLSYNSPLHF.